Listed below are T cell receptor beta chains from one sample, sequenced in a study of regulatory T cells in long-lasting Graves disease. Each CDR3 protein gets one entry after TCRdb re-called the multiplex PCR reads with MiXCR. The sample carries about 320,000 distinct CDR3 sequences, over 15% recorded once. Sequences were derived from peripheral blood mononuclear cells (PBMCs), sampled at new diagnosis, from a patient treated with antithyroid drugs. The receptor set was obtained from a female donor with Graves disease. The CDR3 runs from the conserved cysteine through the conserved F or W. Each record gives: clone size, D gene, J gene, CDR3 length, V gene, CDR3 protein, CDR3 DNA. D genes are given only for firm matches. Not every row has a clone size; where given, it reads once, few, many or a size class.

abundance: many
d_gene: NA
j_gene: TRBJ1-2
len: 13
v_gene: TRBV5-1
CDR3aa: CASRFDGNYGYTF
CDR3nt: TGCGCCAGCAGATTTGACGGAAACTATGGCTACACCTTC

abundance: many
d_gene: NA
j_gene: TRBJ1-5
len: 13
v_gene: TRBV12-3/TRBV12-4
CDR3aa: CASSLAENQPQHF
CDR3nt: TGTGCCAGCAGTTTAGCGGAAAATCAGCCCCAGCATTTT

abundance: few
d_gene: TRBD2
j_gene: TRBJ2-3
len: 14
v_gene: TRBV6-1
CDR3aa: CASSGTSGQNTQYF
CDR3nt: TGTGCCAGCAGTGGGACTAGCGGCCAGAATACGCAGTATTTT

abundance: many
d_gene: NA
j_gene: TRBJ1-2
len: 13
v_gene: TRBV12-3/TRBV12-4
CDR3aa: CASSPTDNYGYTF
CDR3nt: TGTGCCAGCAGCCCGACCGATAACTATGGCTACACCTTC

abundance: many
d_gene: TRBD2
j_gene: TRBJ2-7
len: 15
v_gene: TRBV27
CDR3aa: CASSLTGTRAYEQYF
CDR3nt: TGTGCCAGCAGTTTGACCGGGACTAGGGCCTACGAGCAGTACTTC

abundance: many
d_gene: NA
j_gene: TRBJ1-1
len: 17
v_gene: TRBV19
CDR3aa: CASSMAGGGLGDTEAFF
CDR3nt: TGTGCCAGTAGTATGGCTGGGGGGGGTTTAGGCGACACTGAAGCTTTCTTT

abundance: NA
d_gene: NA
j_gene: TRBJ2-7
len: 12
v_gene: TRBV7-2
CDR3aa: CASSLTTYEQYF
CDR3nt: TGTGCCAGCAGCTTGACAACCTACGAGCAGTACTTC

abundance: many
d_gene: NA
j_gene: TRBJ2-7
len: 16
v_gene: TRBV2
CDR3aa: CASSPGTWGSNYEQYF
CDR3nt: TGTGCCAGCAGCCCGGGGACCTGGGGGTCGAACTACGAGCAGTACTTC

abundance: few
d_gene: NA
j_gene: TRBJ2-1
len: 13
v_gene: TRBV5-1
CDR3aa: CASSSGQYNEQFF
CDR3nt: TGTGCCAGCAGCTCTGGGCAGTACAATGAGCAGTTCTTC

abundance: few
d_gene: NA
j_gene: TRBJ2-2
len: 13
v_gene: TRBV9
CDR3aa: CASSPSGVGELFF
CDR3nt: TGTGCCAGCAGCCCCTCTGGGGTCGGGGAGCTGTTTTTT

abundance: many
d_gene: NA
j_gene: TRBJ1-6
len: 16
v_gene: TRBV2
CDR3aa: CASSRSTPSYNSPLHF
CDR3nt: TGTGCCAGCAGTCGGTCGACACCCTCCTATAATTCACCCCTCCACTTT

abundance: NA
d_gene: NA
j_gene: TRBJ2-5
len: 14
v_gene: TRBV7-9
CDR3aa: CASSFSLGEETQYF
CDR3nt: TGTGCCAGCAGCTTTTCTCTGGGGGAAGAGACCCAGTACTTC

abundance: many
d_gene: TRBD1
j_gene: TRBJ2-5
len: 15
v_gene: TRBV3-1
CDR3aa: CASSQDWDSQETQYF
CDR3nt: TGTGCCAGCAGCCAAGACTGGGACAGCCAAGAGACCCAGTACTTC

abundance: many
d_gene: NA
j_gene: TRBJ2-5
len: 14
v_gene: TRBV2
CDR3aa: CASSEAGIQETQYF
CDR3nt: TGTGCCAGCAGTGAAGCGGGGATCCAAGAGACCCAGTACTTC

abundance: NA
d_gene: TRBD2
j_gene: TRBJ2-3
len: 16
v_gene: TRBV6-2/TRBV6-3
CDR3aa: CASKEVLAGNTDTQYF
CDR3nt: TGTGCCAGCAAGGAGGTGCTAGCGGGAAACACAGATACGCAGTATTTT

abundance: NA
d_gene: TRBD1
j_gene: TRBJ2-5
len: 16
v_gene: TRBV25-1
CDR3aa: CASSAWDRGKQETQYF
CDR3nt: TGTGCCAGCAGTGCGTGGGACAGGGGGAAGCAAGAGACCCAGTACTTC

abundance: many
d_gene: NA
j_gene: TRBJ2-3
len: 16
v_gene: TRBV29-1
CDR3aa: CSVEEVGVELVVTQYF
CDR3nt: TGCAGCGTTGAAGAAGTAGGGGTAGAGTTGGTTGTTACGCAGTATTTT

abundance: few
d_gene: NA
j_gene: TRBJ2-2
len: 17
v_gene: TRBV5-8
CDR3aa: CASSLNQGWSGTGELFF
CDR3nt: TGTGCCAGCAGCTTGAATCAGGGCTGGTCGGGGACCGGGGAGCTGTTTTTT

abundance: few
d_gene: NA
j_gene: TRBJ2-4
len: 15
v_gene: TRBV20-1
CDR3aa: CSARTGLTQINIQYF
CDR3nt: TGCAGTGCTAGGACAGGTCTAACCCAAATAAACATTCAGTACTTC

abundance: NA
d_gene: NA
j_gene: TRBJ2-5
len: 14
v_gene: TRBV10-3
CDR3aa: CAISGAGQRETQYF
CDR3nt: TGTGCCATCAGTGGTGCGGGTCAACGGGAGACCCAGTACTTC

abundance: many
d_gene: NA
j_gene: TRBJ2-2
len: 16
v_gene: TRBV20-1
CDR3aa: CSARGAGRVSTGELFF
CDR3nt: TGCAGTGCTAGGGGCGCAGGCAGGGTGAGCACCGGGGAGCTGTTTTTT

abundance: NA
d_gene: NA
j_gene: TRBJ2-7
len: 13
v_gene: TRBV7-2
CDR3aa: CASSLSRGDEQYF
CDR3nt: TGTGCCAGCAGCCTGAGCAGGGGGGACGAGCAGTACTTC

abundance: many
d_gene: NA
j_gene: TRBJ2-7
len: 11
v_gene: TRBV2
CDR3aa: CASSSNYEQYF
CDR3nt: TGTGCCAGCAGTTCAAACTACGAGCAGTACTTC

abundance: NA
d_gene: TRBD1
j_gene: TRBJ1-1
len: 15
v_gene: TRBV5-1
CDR3aa: CASSLDPGGSTEAFF
CDR3nt: TGCGCCAGCAGCTTGGATCCAGGGGGCTCGACTGAAGCTTTCTTT

abundance: many
d_gene: TRBD1
j_gene: TRBJ1-4
len: 14
v_gene: TRBV12-3/TRBV12-4
CDR3aa: CATLRTGGREKLFF
CDR3nt: TGTGCCACCTTAAGGACAGGGGGCCGTGAAAAACTGTTTTTT

abundance: NA
d_gene: NA
j_gene: TRBJ2-1
len: 16
v_gene: TRBV5-1
CDR3aa: CASSIGSQLTYNEQFF
CDR3nt: TGCGCCAGCAGCATAGGGTCCCAGCTCACCTACAATGAGCAGTTCTTC

abundance: NA
d_gene: NA
j_gene: TRBJ1-1
len: 13
v_gene: TRBV25-1
CDR3aa: CASSEFAHGEAFF
CDR3nt: TGTGCCAGCAGTGAATTCGCCCACGGTGAAGCTTTCTTT

abundance: many
d_gene: TRBD2
j_gene: TRBJ2-3
len: 17
v_gene: TRBV5-8
CDR3aa: CASSRTSGRGRPDTQYF
CDR3nt: TGTGCCAGCAGCAGAACTAGCGGGAGAGGGAGGCCAGATACGCAGTATTTT

abundance: many
d_gene: NA
j_gene: TRBJ2-3
len: 14
v_gene: TRBV12-3/TRBV12-4
CDR3aa: CASTYRVRTDTQYF
CDR3nt: TGTGCCAGCACGTACCGAGTGCGCACAGATACGCAGTATTTT

abundance: few
d_gene: TRBD2
j_gene: TRBJ2-7
len: 17
v_gene: TRBV4-1
CDR3aa: CASSQVDGRAATYEQYF
CDR3nt: TGCGCCAGCAGCCAAGTTGACGGGAGGGCCGCTACCTACGAGCAGTACTTC

abundance: many
d_gene: NA
j_gene: TRBJ2-2
len: 16
v_gene: TRBV20-1
CDR3aa: CSARDPLRANTGELFF
CDR3nt: TGCAGTGCTAGAGATCCGCTAAGGGCGAACACCGGGGAGCTGTTTTTT

abundance: many
d_gene: NA
j_gene: TRBJ2-3
len: 12
v_gene: TRBV3-1
CDR3aa: CASSHPTDTQYF
CDR3nt: TGTGCCAGCAGCCACCCCACAGATACGCAGTATTTT

abundance: many
d_gene: NA
j_gene: TRBJ1-5
len: 16
v_gene: TRBV20-1
CDR3aa: CSASRSPAGSNQPQHF
CDR3nt: TGCAGTGCTAGTCGGAGCCCAGCGGGTAGCAATCAGCCCCAGCATTTT

abundance: many
d_gene: TRBD2
j_gene: TRBJ2-2
len: 16
v_gene: TRBV11-2
CDR3aa: CASSNLAGVGTGELFF
CDR3nt: TGTGCCAGCAGCAACCTAGCGGGAGTAGGCACCGGGGAGCTGTTTTTT

abundance: many
d_gene: NA
j_gene: TRBJ2-1
len: 16
v_gene: TRBV19
CDR3aa: CASSINFGGSYNEQFF
CDR3nt: TGTGCCAGTAGTATAAACTTTGGGGGGTCCTACAATGAGCAGTTCTTC

abundance: few
d_gene: NA
j_gene: TRBJ2-1
len: 14
v_gene: TRBV3-1
CDR3aa: CASSQEVATREQFF
CDR3nt: TGTGCCAGCAGCCAAGAGGTTGCTACACGTGAGCAGTTCTTC